Listed here are 32 T cell receptor beta chains from one sample, sequenced in a study of cytomegalovirus exposure and HLA in healthy donors. The primer mix had 60 Vbeta and 13 Jbeta primers. Produced via immunoSEQ multiplex PCR; TCRdb's table is partial and in-frame only. The top ten clones hold about 3.7% of a sample with over 85,000 clones, roughly four fifths of them seen once. Sequences were obtained from PBMCs. The receptors were gathered from a man aged 40-50 years in good health and CMV-seronegative.

The J gene is TRBJ2-7, the V gene TRBV6-5, with 11 bases that match TRBD2. J lost 1 base, V lost 6 bases, and 5 bases had no gene match. The V gene's germline CDR1 is MNHEY and CDR2 SVGAGI. The CDR3 has 15 amino acids. The CDR3 bases are TGTGCCAGCAGGGGTCTAGCGGGGGGTTCCTACGAGCAGTACTTC. It specifies CASRGLAGGSYEQYF.

V and J are TRBV7-2 and TRBJ1-5; D gene uncertain. Per germline, CDR1 SGHTA and CDR2 FQGNSA. The V and J ends lost 1 base and 4 bases respectively, with 8 bases between them. CDR3 length: 14 residues. The CDR3 DNA follows: TGTGCCAGCAGCTTAGAGGTCGGGAATCAGCCCCAGCATTTT. Protein: CASSLEVGNQPQHF. The full variable domain, its missing parts supplied by reference TRBV7-2 and TRBJ1-5, is GAGVSQSPSNKVTEKGKDVELRCDPISGHTALYWYRQSLGQGLEFLIYFQGNSAPDKSGLPSDRFSAERTGGSVSTLTIQRTQQEDSAVYLCASSLEVGNQPQHFGDGTRLSIL.

The CDR3 is CATSSEMGPTNEKLFF. In DNA, the CDR3 is TGTGCCACCAGCAGCGAGATGGGGCCAACTAATGAAAAACTGTTTTTT. This chain uses TRBV15 with TRBJ1-4; maybe TRBD1 (5 bases). This CDR3 contains 16 residues. V was pared by 3 bases and J by 0 bases, with 11 bases between. Germline V CDR1 and CDR2: LNHNV, YYDKDF (reference sequence).

The chain has TRBV7-8 and TRBJ2-7; tentative D call: TRBD1 (6 bases). The CDR3 is made up of 12 amino acids. Per the germline V gene, CDR1 is SGHVS and CDR2 is FQNEAQ. V lost 4 bases to trimming and J lost 4 bases, with 8 bases between them. The CDR3 region is CASSSGQYEQYF. The CDR3, as DNA: TGTGCCAGCAGCTCGGGACAATACGAGCAGTACTTC.

The rearrangement joins TRBV6-5 to TRBJ1-1; weak D call: TRBD1 (5 bases). Per the germline V gene, CDR1 is MNHEY and CDR2 is SVGAGI. The CDR3 loop spans 15 amino acids. V was cut by 2 bases and J by 4 bases, with 14 bases left in between. In nucleotides, the CDR3 is TGTGCCAGCAGTTACGCAGCAGGGCTCGGCACTGAAGCTTTCTTT. Translating gives CASSYAAGLGTEAFF.

V and J are TRBV19 and TRBJ1-5; 9 bases align to TRBD1. V dropped 2 bases and J dropped 9; count of bases not matched to a gene: 8. Per germline, CDR1 LNHDA and CDR2 SQIVND (reference sequence). CDR3 size: 15 residues. CDR3 bases: TGTGCCAGTAGTATACCTTCCGGGACAGGGATGCCCCAGCATTTT. Protein sequence: CASSIPSGTGMPQHF.

The rearrangement uses TRBV2 and TRBJ2-7; possible D gene TRBD1, 7 bases. The CDR3 consists of 14 residues. Germline assignment: CDR1 SNHLY and CDR2 FYNNEI. Deletions cut 6 bases from V and 1 base from J, with 13 bases between. The CDR3 DNA reads TGTGCCAGCAGCGTGGAGGGGGCGTCCTACGAGCAGTACTTC. The encoded protein is CASSVEGASYEQYF. The complete variable domain, with remaining parts taken from reference TRBV2 and TRBJ2-7, reads EPEVTQTPSHQVTQMGQEVILRCVPISNHLYFYWYRQILGQKVEFLVSFYNNEISEKSEIFDDQFSVERPDGSNFTLKIRSTKLEDSAMYFCASSVEGASYEQYFGPGTRLTVT.

This clone was counted a few times. J is TRBJ2-3 and V is TRBV2; D might be TRBD1 (6 bases). Germline CDR1 and CDR2: SNHLY and FYNNEI. Trimming took off 6 bases at V and 2 bases at J, with 12 bases between the two ends. The CDR3 sequence is 14 residues long. DNA for the CDR3: TGTGCCAGCAGAAGGACAGCAAACACAGATACGCAGTATTTT. This codes for CASRRTANTDTQYF.

This chain connects TRBV5-4 to TRBJ2-1, with 11 positions matching TRBD2. The ends lost 4 bases at V and 5 bases at J; junction bases unmatched: 5. CDR1 SGHNT and CDR2 YYREEE come from the germline V gene (reference sequence). This CDR3 is built from 15 residues. DNA for the CDR3: TGTGCCAGCAGCCCGGGACTAGCGGAAAACAATGAGCAGTTCTTC. Its translation: CASSPGLAENNEQFF.

The genes are TRBV4-3 and TRBJ2-2, with D uncertain. V lost 0 bases and J 7 bases, leaving 12 bases between the germline ends. Germline CDR1 LGHNA, CDR2 YSLEER. There are 15 residues in the CDR3. The CDR3: CASSQDPRSRGELFF. The CDR3 nucleotides are TGCGCCAGCAGCCAAGATCCCAGGTCCCGCGGGGAGCTGTTTTTT.

The chain combines TRBV4-1 with TRBJ2-1; 7 bases fit TRBD1. Trimming took 0 bases from V and 4 from J; bases not matched to a gene: 3. This CDR3 has 15 residues. Germline loops: CDR1 MGHRA, CDR2 YSYEKL. The DNA for the CDR3 is TGCGCCAGCAGCCAAGATAGGGACAGATACAATGAGCAGTTCTTC. It yields the protein CASSQDRDRYNEQFF.

The chain couples TRBV15 to TRBJ1-5; D remains unclear. CDR1 and CDR2 (germline): LNHNV, YYDKDF (reference sequence). Trimming cost V 0 bases and J 0 bases, with 9 bases left between them. The CDR3 spans 16 residues. The CDR3 DNA sequence: TGTGCCACCAGCAGAGATCGGGGATATAGCAATCAGCCCCAGCATTTT. Translated, it gives CATSRDRGYSNQPQHF.

This chain uses TRBV6-6 with TRBJ1-5, with D perhaps matching TRBD1 (6 bases). The CDR3 is 16 amino acids. V gave up 0 bases and J gave up 7 bases, with 16 bases separating them. Germline V gives CDR1 MNHNY, CDR2 SVGAGI (reference sequence). CDR3 residues: CASSYSGGLGGQPQHF. The CDR3 region has the DNA TGTGCCAGCAGTTACTCGGGGGGGCTGGGGGGGCAGCCCCAGCATTTT.

This chain uses TRBV15 with TRBJ1-4; 9 bases match TRBD1. In germline, CDR1 is LNHNV, CDR2 YYDKDF (reference sequence). V lost 9 bases to trimming and J lost 3 bases; unmatched junction nucleotides: 8. This CDR3 is 15 amino acids long. CDR3 sequence (DNA): TGTGCCACGGGACAGGGCCCCTCGGCTAATGAAAAACTGTTTTTT. Protein product: CATGQGPSANEKLFF.

The chain joins TRBV4-1 to TRBJ1-5; 10 bases align to TRBD1. The CDR3 contains 15 residues. Per germline, CDR1 MGHRA and CDR2 YSYEKL. V lost 0 bases, J lost 7 bases, and 3 bases stayed unmatched. DNA for the CDR3: TGCGCCAGCAGCCAAGACGGGACAGGGGACCAGCCCCAGCATTTT. Protein product: CASSQDGTGDQPQHF.

The chain combines TRBV7-2 with TRBJ2-7; D is perhaps TRBD2 (6 bases). The CDR3 has 15 amino acids. The germline CDR1 and CDR2 sequences are SGHTA and FQGNSA. The V end lost 5 bases, the J end lost 4 bases, and 18 bases lay between the germline ends. DNA for the CDR3: TGTGCCAGCAGCCTGGGCGGGACTGGAATTTACGAGCAGTACTTC. It codes for CASSLGGTGIYEQYF.

This rearrangement joins TRBV4-2 to TRBJ2-3, with D perhaps TRBD2 (7 bases). V lost 0 bases, J lost 1 base, and 14 bases lay in between. Germline V CDR1 and CDR2: LGHNA, YNFKEQ. CDR3 length equals 17 residues. CDR3 protein: CASSQDRWGGGTDTQYF. DNA for the CDR3: TGTGCCAGCAGCCAAGATAGGTGGGGGGGCGGCACAGATACGCAGTATTTT.

In this sample, this clone turned up once. The rearrangement joins TRBV28 to TRBJ2-7, with D perhaps matching TRBD1 (6 bases). V was pared by 7 bases and J by 1 base, with 14 bases between. This CDR3 contains 14 residues. Germline V CDR1 and CDR2: MDHEN, SYDVKM. The DNA for the CDR3 is TGTGCCAGCAACCGCCCTGACAGGTCCTACGAGCAGTACTTC. This sequence encodes CASNRPDRSYEQYF.

V and J are TRBV9 and TRBJ2-5, with D possibly being TRBD2 (5 bases). CDR1 SGDLS and CDR2 YYNGEE come from the germline V gene. Trimming cost V 4 bases and J 5 bases, with 9 bases left between them. The CDR3 extends over 12 amino acids. CDR3 sequence (DNA): TGTGCCAGCAGCCGGGGTTCCGAGACCCAGTACTTC. This encodes CASSRGSETQYF.

The CDR3 loop is CASSLSGGGTEQYF. The CDR3 DNA is TGTGCCAGCAGCTTATCGGGAGGTGGGACAGAGCAGTACTTC. The chain joins TRBV7-9 to TRBJ2-7; D possibly corresponds to TRBD2 (7 bases). V lost 2 bases to trimming and J lost 7 bases, with 15 bases between them. This CDR3 is built from 14 residues. Germline loops: CDR1 SEHNR, CDR2 FQNEAQ (reference sequence).

V gene TRBV7-9 combines with J gene TRBJ2-5; 10 bases agree with TRBD2. The J call may be mistaken, given a closer DNA end match to TRBJ2-7. The CDR3 length is 16 residues. Germline V gene data show CDR1 as SEHNR and CDR2 as FQNEAQ (reference sequence). In DNA form, the CDR3 reads TGTGCCAGCAGCTTAGCCCTAGCGGGGGCACACTACGAGCAGTACTTC. Translation gives CASSLALAGAHYEQYF.

The CDR3 region is CASSSHSDLNTEAFF. CDR3 in DNA: TGTGCCAGCAGCTCACATTCAGATCTGAACACTGAAGCTTTCTTT. The chain is built from TRBV11-2 and TRBJ1-1, with D hard to call. Germline values: CDR1 SGHAT, CDR2 FQNNGV. With 4 bases removed from V and 0 bases from J, the gap between germline ends came to 12 bases. The CDR3 consists of 15 residues.

This clone was recorded many times. The chain couples TRBV6-1 to TRBJ2-7, with 11 bases aligning to TRBD1. Germline CDR1 MNHNS, CDR2 SASEGT. This CDR3 has 14 residues. V was pared by 4 bases and J by 5 bases, with 4 bases of the junction left unmatched. CDR3 protein: CASSAGQGADEQYF. The CDR3 DNA follows: TGTGCCAGCAGTGCAGGACAGGGGGCGGACGAGCAGTACTTC.

CDR3 in amino acids: CASTFGGGLVDTGNTIYF. CDR3 in DNA: TGTGCCAGCACCTTTGGAGGGGGCTTGGTAGACACTGGAAACACCATATATTTT. The rearrangement joins TRBV5-4 to TRBJ1-3, with TRBD1 matching 7 bases. Germline V CDR1 and CDR2: SGHNT, YYREEE (reference sequence). The CDR3 is 18 amino acids. J gave up 2 bases and V 6 bases, and 17 bases lay outside the gene matches.

The chain recombines TRBV10-3 with TRBJ2-7, with D perhaps matching TRBD2 (5 bases). The CDR3 loop spans 12 amino acids. Germline CDR1 ENHRY, CDR2 SYGVKD. The V end lost 4 bases, the J end lost 3 bases, and 7 bases lay between the germline ends. DNA for the CDR3: TGTGCCATCAGTGTCCGGGGCTACGAGCAGTACTTC. Amino acids: CAISVRGYEQYF.

The chain combines TRBV10-1 with TRBJ1-2; TRBD1 might be the D (5 bases). V lost 6 bases to trimming and J lost 4 bases, with 15 bases between them. Looked up from germline, CDR1 is WNHNN and CDR2 is SYGVQD (reference sequence). This CDR3 has 14 amino acids. CDR3 DNA sequence: TGCGCCAGCAGGGGAAGGGGCAGAAGCTATGGCTACACCTTC. As protein: CASRGRGRSYGYTF.

The chain is built from TRBV9 and TRBJ1-2, with TRBD1 identical over 9 bases. The junction had 5 bases not matched to a gene; V was cut back by 4 bases and J by 4 bases. The germline CDR1 and CDR2 sequences are SGDLS and YYNGEE. The CDR3 totals 14 residues. CDR3 region: CASSPRGQGYGYTF. The CDR3 DNA reads as TGTGCCAGCAGCCCCAGGGGACAGGGCTATGGCTACACCTTC.

There are a few counts of this clone. This chain links TRBV6-1 with TRBJ2-2; the match to TRBD2 covers 11 bases. The CDR3 has 15 amino acids. Unmatched junction bases numbered 2, after V lost 4 bases and J lost 4 bases. The germline V gene encodes CDR1 MNHNS and CDR2 SASEGT. CDR3 region: CASSAGTSGTGELFF. The CDR3 DNA follows: TGTGCCAGCAGTGCTGGGACTAGCGGCACCGGGGAGCTGTTTTTT.

This clone is a singleton in its sample. The V gene is TRBV30, the J gene TRBJ1-2; D is perhaps TRBD1 (5 bases). The CDR3 consists of 13 residues. Trimming stripped 5 bases from V and 8 bases from J, with 18 bases between. The germline gives CDR1 GTSNPN, CDR2 SVGIG (reference sequence). The DNA of the CDR3 is TGTGCCTGGGGGCGGGACCGGCCTAGGGGCTACACCTTC. It translates to CAWGRDRPRGYTF.

The rearrangement uses TRBV6-6 and TRBJ2-1; D possibly corresponds to TRBD2 (6 bases). The germline CDR1 and CDR2 sequences are MNHNY and SVGAGI (reference sequence). This CDR3 spans 12 amino acids. As DNA, the CDR3 is TGTGCTACCGGGGCGGGGAGGAATGAGCAGTTCTTC. Translation gives CATGAGRNEQFF.

The chain joins TRBV5-1 to TRBJ1-1, with 8 bases fitting TRBD1. The CDR3 covers 14 residues. The V gene's germline CDR1 is SGHRS and CDR2 YFSETQ. V dropped 0 bases and J dropped 7; count of bases not matched to a gene: 5. CDR3 coding DNA: TGCGCCAGCAGCTTGGCCTCAGGGGGCCTTGAAGCTTTCTTT. Amino acids: CASSLASGGLEAFF.

The chain combines TRBV15 with TRBJ1-1, with 9 bases identical to TRBD1. The germline gives CDR1 LNHNV, CDR2 YYDKDF (reference sequence). The J segment lost 7 bases and the V segment lost 6 bases, leaving 18 bases of the junction unmatched. This CDR3 is built from 17 residues. CDR3 protein: CATRKPDRGGPGGEAFF. As DNA, the CDR3 is TGTGCCACCAGAAAACCGGACAGGGGAGGCCCCGGGGGTGAAGCTTTCTTT.